These 9 T cell receptor beta chains came from one sample sequenced in a study of blood T cell repertoires in COVID-19. Assay: immunoSEQ multiplex PCR; the TCRdb copy retains only in-frame clones and omits some. The table includes about 210,000 clones, 84% detected once. The sample was peripheral blood. Receptors were obtained from a woman aged 80 or over with COVID-19, enrolled during active disease.

This clone occurred once. Additional DNA sequences in this sample encode the identical CDR3. The chain uses TRBV3-1 (or the pseudogene TRBV3-2) and TRBJ1-6; a weak D match, TRBD1 (5 bases). Germline CDR1 LGHDT, CDR2 YNNKEL (reference sequence). The CDR3 is 14 residues long. Trimming pared 4 bases from V and 5 bases from J, leaving 9 bases between. The chain's CDR3 is CASSPGTDNSPLHF. CDR3 sequence (DNA): TGTGCCAGCAGCCCCGGGACTGATAATTCACCCCTCCACTTT.

CDR3 amino acids: CASSVGSAYNEQFF. The CDR3 nucleotides are TGCGCCAGCAGTGTGGGGAGCGCCTACAATGAGCAGTTCTTC. The J gene is TRBJ2-1, the V gene TRBV5-1, with a weak D call TRBD2 (5 bases). V was clipped by 5 bases and J by 2 bases, with 11 bases between them. The CDR3 length is 14 residues. Germline V gives CDR1 SGHRS, CDR2 YFSETQ.

The gene calls are TRBV19 and TRBJ1-5; D might be TRBD1 (6 bases). CDR3 length: 13 amino acids. Trimming stripped 5 bases from V and 4 bases from J, with 9 bases between. The germline V gene has CDR1 LNHDA and CDR2 SQIVND (reference sequence). The CDR3 sequence: CASSWTVNQPQHF. In DNA, the CDR3 is TGTGCCAGTAGTTGGACAGTTAATCAGCCCCAGCATTTT.

The chain employs TRBV11-2 and TRBJ1-1, with a weak D call TRBD1 (6 bases). CDR1 is SGHAT, CDR2 FQNNGV, per germline. Trimming stripped 5 bases from V and 5 bases from J, with 12 bases between. The CDR3 runs to 13 residues. The CDR3 DNA follows: TGTGCCAGCAGCCAACAGGGAGGGACTGAAGCTTTCTTT. It yields the protein CASSQQGGTEAFF. The entire variable domain, with the rest obtained from reference TRBV11-2 and TRBJ1-1, is as follows: EAGVAQSPRYKIIEKRQSVAFWCNPISGHATLYWYQQILGQGPKLLIQFQNNGVVDDSQLPKDRFSAERLKGVDSTLKIQPAKLEDSAVYLCASSQQGGTEAFFGQGTRLTVV.

This clone was recorded a few times. This sequence joins TRBV18 and TRBJ2-5; no reliable D call. Trimming removed 3 bases from V and 5 bases from J, with 7 bases in between. The CDR3 runs 12 residues. Germline CDR1 KGHSH, CDR2 LQKENI. CDR3 sequence reads: CASSPLSETQYF. DNA for the CDR3: TGTGCCAGCTCACCTCTATCCGAGACCCAGTACTTC.

This clone was found a few times. The chain joins TRBV6-5 to TRBJ1-4, with 7 bases matching TRBD1. Trimming at V came to 6 bases and at J to 7 bases, leaving 8 bases not matched to a gene. The CDR3 loop spans 14 amino acids. Germline values: CDR1 MNHEY, CDR2 SVGAGI. CDR3 in amino acids: CASSLTQGGEKLFF. The DNA for the CDR3 is TGTGCCAGCAGCCTCACCCAGGGGGGTGAAAAACTGTTTTTT.

The CDR3, as DNA: TGTGCCAGCAGCCAAGACGGGGGAAGTTTTGATACGCAGTATTTT. Its translation is CASSQDGGSFDTQYF. The V call is TRBV3-1 (or the pseudogene TRBV3-2), the J call TRBJ2-3; TRBD2 is a possible D gene (6 bases). CDR1 and CDR2 (germline): LGHDT, YNNKEL (reference sequence). This CDR3 contains 15 residues. The V end lost 0 bases, the J end lost 6 bases, and 13 bases lay between the germline ends.

The V gene is TRBV18, the J gene TRBJ1-1, with 7 bases aligning to TRBD1. After removal of 3 bases from V and 6 bases from J, the junction contained 10 bases not matched to a gene. This CDR3 comprises 15 residues. Looked up from germline, CDR1 is KGHSH and CDR2 is LQKENI. The CDR3 here is CASSPRGPEIPEAFF. DNA for the CDR3: TGTGCCAGCTCACCTAGGGGGCCAGAAATCCCTGAAGCTTTCTTT.

The chain is built from TRBV4-1 and TRBJ2-7; 8 bases align to TRBD2. The CDR3 spans 17 residues. J was trimmed by 1 base and V by 0 bases; bases with no gene match: 8. Germline CDR1 is MGHRA and CDR2 is YSYEKL. CDR3 sequence reads: CASSQDSREGGSYEQYF. The CDR3 DNA is TGCGCCAGCAGCCAAGATTCCCGGGAGGGCGGGTCCTACGAGCAGTACTTC.